This T cell receptor (beta chain) emerged from a study of blood T cell repertoires in COVID-19. Whole-study context: The United States, Italy and Spain provided the acute and convalescent COVID-19 samples.

Original data processing: Researchers report that nucleated cell counts were estimated from reference gene primer amplification. TCRdb's table, derived via immunoSEQ multiplex PCR, lists solely in-frame clones and lacks some. V, J and clone size derive from that table, while D and trimming were established from the DNA sequence. This table holds about 83,000 clones, about three quarters found once. The CDR3 covers 16 residues. Germline V gene lookup returns CDR1 SGHAT and CDR2 FQNNGV. The V end lost 3 bases, the J end lost 6 bases, and 19 bases lay between the germline ends. Material: peripheral blood. The TCR was taken from a woman older than 75 with active or convalescent COVID-19. The chain is built from TRBV11-2 and TRBJ2-3; a possible D gene is TRBD1 (8 bases). The chain's CDR3 is CASSFLTGAGRDTQYF. CDR3 DNA: TGTGCCAGCAGCTTTTTGACAGGGGCCGGGAGGGATACGCAGTATTTT.